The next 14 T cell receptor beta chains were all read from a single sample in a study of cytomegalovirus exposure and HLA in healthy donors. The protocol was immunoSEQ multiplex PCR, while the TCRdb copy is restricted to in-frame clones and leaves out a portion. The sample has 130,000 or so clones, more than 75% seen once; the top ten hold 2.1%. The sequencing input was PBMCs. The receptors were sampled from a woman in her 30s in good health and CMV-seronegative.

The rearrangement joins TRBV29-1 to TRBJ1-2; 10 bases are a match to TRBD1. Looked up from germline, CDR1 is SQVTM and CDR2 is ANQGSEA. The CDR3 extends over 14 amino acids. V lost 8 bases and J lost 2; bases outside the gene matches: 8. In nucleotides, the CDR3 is TGCAGCTATAGTCGGGACAGGGGCAACTATGGCTACACCTTC. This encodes CSYSRDRGNYGYTF. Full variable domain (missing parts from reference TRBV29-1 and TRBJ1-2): SAVISQKPSRDICQRGTSLTIQCQVDSQVTMMFWYRQQPGQSLTLIATANQGSEATYESGFVIDKFPISRPNLTFSTLTVSNMSPEDSSIYLCSYSRDRGNYGYTFGSGTRLTVV.

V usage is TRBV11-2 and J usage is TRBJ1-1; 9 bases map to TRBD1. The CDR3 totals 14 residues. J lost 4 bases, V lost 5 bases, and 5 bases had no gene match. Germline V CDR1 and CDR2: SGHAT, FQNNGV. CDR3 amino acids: CASSNRGLSTEAFF. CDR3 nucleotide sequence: TGTGCCAGCAGCAACAGGGGGCTTAGCACTGAAGCTTTCTTT.

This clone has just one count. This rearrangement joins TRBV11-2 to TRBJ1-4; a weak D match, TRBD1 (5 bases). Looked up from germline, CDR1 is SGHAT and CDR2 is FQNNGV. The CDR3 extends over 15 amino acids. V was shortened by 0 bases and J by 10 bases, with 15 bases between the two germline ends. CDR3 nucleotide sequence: TGTGCCAGCAGCTTAGAAGGCGGGCGGGGGGGAAAACTGTTTTTT. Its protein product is CASSLEGGRGGKLFF.

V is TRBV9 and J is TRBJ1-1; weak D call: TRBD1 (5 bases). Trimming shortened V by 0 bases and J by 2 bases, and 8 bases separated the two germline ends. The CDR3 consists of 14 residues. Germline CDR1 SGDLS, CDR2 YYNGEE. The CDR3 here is CASSVVGHNTEAFF. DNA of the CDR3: TGTGCCAGCAGCGTAGTAGGACATAACACTGAAGCTTTCTTT.

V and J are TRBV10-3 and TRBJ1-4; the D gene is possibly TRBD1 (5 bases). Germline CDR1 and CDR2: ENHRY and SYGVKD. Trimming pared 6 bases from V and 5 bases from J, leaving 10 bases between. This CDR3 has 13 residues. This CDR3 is CAIRGPGNEKLFF. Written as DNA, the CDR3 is TGTGCCATCAGGGGCCCAGGGAATGAAAAACTGTTTTTT.

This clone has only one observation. CDR3 sequence reads: CASHERIGRGHYGYTF. The CDR3, as DNA: TGTGCCAGTCATGAGAGGATAGGCAGGGGGCACTATGGCTACACCTTC. The J gene is TRBJ1-2, the V gene TRBV19, with 8 nucleotides matching TRBD1. The ends lost 8 bases at V and 3 bases at J; junction bases unmatched: 14. Germline CDR1 and CDR2: LNHDA and SQIVND (reference sequence). The CDR3 spans 16 residues.

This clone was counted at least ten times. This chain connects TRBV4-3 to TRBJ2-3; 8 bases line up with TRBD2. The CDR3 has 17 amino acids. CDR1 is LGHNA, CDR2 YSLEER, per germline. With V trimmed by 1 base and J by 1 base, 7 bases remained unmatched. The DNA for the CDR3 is TGCGCCAGCAGCCAAGCTATAAGCGGGGGTGGCACAGATACGCAGTATTTT. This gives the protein CASSQAISGGGTDTQYF.

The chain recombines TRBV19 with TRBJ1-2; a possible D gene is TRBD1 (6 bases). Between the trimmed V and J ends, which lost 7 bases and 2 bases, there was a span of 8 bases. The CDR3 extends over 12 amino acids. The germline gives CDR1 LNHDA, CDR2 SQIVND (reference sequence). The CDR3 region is CASTDRNYGYTF. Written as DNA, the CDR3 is TGTGCCAGTACCGACAGGAACTATGGCTACACCTTC.

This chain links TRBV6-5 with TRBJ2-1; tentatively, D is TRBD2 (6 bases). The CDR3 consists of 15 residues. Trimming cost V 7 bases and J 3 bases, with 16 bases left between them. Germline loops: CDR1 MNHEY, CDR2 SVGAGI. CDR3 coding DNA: TGTGCCAGCACTATCGCGGGGCCTCACTACAATGAGCAGTTCTTC. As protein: CASTIAGPHYNEQFF.

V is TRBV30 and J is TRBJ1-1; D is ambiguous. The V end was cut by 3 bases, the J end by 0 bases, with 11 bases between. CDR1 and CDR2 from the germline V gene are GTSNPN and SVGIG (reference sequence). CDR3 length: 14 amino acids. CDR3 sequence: CAWSGKPLNTEAFF. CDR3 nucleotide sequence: TGTGCCTGGAGCGGGAAACCCTTGAACACTGAAGCTTTCTTT.

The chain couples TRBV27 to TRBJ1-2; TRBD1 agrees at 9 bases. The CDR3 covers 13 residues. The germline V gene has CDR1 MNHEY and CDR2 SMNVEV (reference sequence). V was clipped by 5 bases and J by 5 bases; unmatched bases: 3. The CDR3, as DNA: TGTGCCAGCAGTCCCGGGACAGGGTATGGCTACACCTTC. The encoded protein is CASSPGTGYGYTF.

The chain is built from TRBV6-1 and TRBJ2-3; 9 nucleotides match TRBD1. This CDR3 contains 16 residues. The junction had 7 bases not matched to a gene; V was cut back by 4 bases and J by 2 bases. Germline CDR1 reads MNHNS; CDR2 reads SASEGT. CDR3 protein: CASSVTGGPPTDTQYF. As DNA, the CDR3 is TGTGCCAGCAGTGTCACAGGGGGCCCCCCCACAGATACGCAGTATTTT.

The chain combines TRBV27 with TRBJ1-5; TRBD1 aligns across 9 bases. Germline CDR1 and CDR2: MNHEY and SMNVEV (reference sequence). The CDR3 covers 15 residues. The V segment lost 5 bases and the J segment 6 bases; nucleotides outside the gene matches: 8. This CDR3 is CASSGGQGKGQPQHF. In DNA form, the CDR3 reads TGTGCCAGCAGTGGAGGACAGGGGAAGGGTCAGCCCCAGCATTTT.

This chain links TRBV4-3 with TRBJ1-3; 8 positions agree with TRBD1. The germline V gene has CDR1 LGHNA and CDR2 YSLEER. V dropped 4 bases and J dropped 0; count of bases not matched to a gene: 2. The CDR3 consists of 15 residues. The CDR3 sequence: CASSRTGGSGNTIYF. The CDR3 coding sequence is TGCGCCAGCAGCCGAACAGGGGGCTCTGGAAACACCATATATTTT.